The present entry profiles one T cell receptor (beta chain) with its context. This may stem from a read error, because a much larger clone lies one nucleotide away. Lacking the conserved final phenylalanine or tryptophan, this CDR3 likely reflects a read error. This specimen comes from a study of tumor and adjacent non-tumor tissue in lung cancer. A modified ARM-PCR protocol with three rounds of nested PCR amplified TCRbeta. TCRdb reprocessed the multiplex PCR reads with MiXCR, giving one entry per CDR3 protein. This sample has about 200,000 distinct CDR3 sequences, with about 71% found just once. No cell sorting was done before RNA was extracted from the tissue. Trimming removed 2 bases at V and 6 bases at J, with 12 bases between. The CDR3 has 13 amino acids. Germline CDR1 DFQATT, CDR2 SNEGSKA (reference sequence).

The sequenced sample was lung tumor tissue. This clonotype originated in a man in his 60s with non-small cell lung cancer. The genes are TRBV20-1 and TRBJ2-3; D not certain. The DNA of the CDR3 is TGCAGTGCTAGATTGGGGTCTAGGGATACGCAGTATTAT. This gives the protein CSARLGSRDTQYY.